This entry lists 20 T cell receptor beta chains sequenced from one sample in a study of blood T cell repertoires in COVID-19. Libraries were prepared by immunoSEQ multiplex PCR; TCRdb keeps only in-frame clonotypes and omits some of them. The sample carries under 300,000 clones, approximately 90% recorded once. The sequenced sample consisted of peripheral blood. These receptors all stem from a man under 40 who had recovered from COVID-19.

The chain combines TRBV5-5 with TRBJ1-5; TRBD1 matches at 7 bases. Germline V gives CDR1 SGHKS, CDR2 YYEKEE (reference sequence). The CDR3 spans 14 residues. After removal of 1 base from V and 7 bases from J, the junction contained 5 bases not matched to a gene. CDR3 in DNA: TGTGCCAGCAGCTTGTTGCAGGGGGACCAGCCCCAGCATTTT. Translation gives CASSLLQGDQPQHF.

The chain combines TRBV5-1 with TRBJ2-3; TRBD2 matches 10 bases. The germline V gene encodes CDR1 SGHRS and CDR2 YFSETQ. The CDR3 runs 16 residues. The V gene end was trimmed by 1 base and the J gene end by 1 base; junction bases not matched to a gene: 3. The CDR3 nucleotides are TGCGCCAGCAGCTTGAGTAGCGGGGGGCGCACAGATACGCAGTATTTT. It yields the protein CASSLSSGGRTDTQYF.

This chain links TRBV19 with TRBJ1-5; D remains ambiguous. Trimming stripped 4 bases from V and 6 bases from J, with 10 bases between. Germline V gives CDR1 LNHDA, CDR2 SQIVND (reference sequence). The CDR3 sequence is 13 residues long. The CDR3 bases are TGTGCCAGTAGTAGAGGGTTTGGTCAGCCCCAGCATTTT. Protein product: CASSRGFGQPQHF. Combining the CDR3 with reference TRBV19 and TRBJ1-5 gives the whole variable domain DGGITQSPKYLFRKEGQNVTLSCEQNLNHDAMYWYRQDPGQGLRLIYYSQIVNDFQKGDIAEGYSVSREKKESFPLTVTSAQKNPTAFYLCASSRGFGQPQHFGDGTRLSIL.

This clone showed up just once. The sample contains more than one DNA sequence encoding this CDR3. V gene TRBV5-1 combines with J gene TRBJ1-3; D ambiguous. The CDR3 is made up of 15 amino acids. The V gene's germline CDR1 is SGHRS and CDR2 YFSETQ. V lost 0 bases and J 0 bases, leaving 7 bases between the germline ends. As DNA, the CDR3 is TGCGCCAGCAGCTTGGGGAGGAGCTCTGGAAACACCATATATTTT. Protein: CASSLGRSSGNTIYF.

J is TRBJ1-3 and V is TRBV18; 9 nucleotides match TRBD1. CDR1 and CDR2 from the germline V gene are KGHSH and LQKENI. CDR3 length: 20 amino acids. The junction had 18 bases not matched to a gene; V was cut back by 2 bases and J by 4 bases. The CDR3: CASSPKEKDRGLRGGNTIYF. The CDR3 nucleotides read TGTGCCAGCTCACCAAAGGAAAAGGACAGGGGCCTCCGAGGAGGAAACACCATATATTTT.

This chain connects TRBV19 to TRBJ2-2; TRBD2 might be the D (6 bases). Germline loops: CDR1 LNHDA, CDR2 SQIVND (reference sequence). CDR3 length: 14 residues. The germline V and J ends were trimmed by 8 bases and 4 bases, with 14 bases remaining between them. CDR3 in amino acids: CASRDSLFTGELFF. CDR3 sequence (DNA): TGTGCCAGTCGGGACTCCTTATTCACCGGGGAGCTGTTTTTT.

The gene calls are TRBV12-3 or TRBV12-4 and TRBJ1-2; TRBD1 is a possible D gene (5 bases). The CDR3 extends over 13 amino acids. Trimming removed 11 bases at V and 3 bases at J, with 16 bases between. The CDR3, as DNA: TGTGCCTCCAAGGGGCGCGGACACTATGGCTACACCTTC. Translated, it gives CASKGRGHYGYTF.

This chain links TRBV9 with TRBJ1-3, with D maybe TRBD1 (6 bases). Germline CDR1 SGDLS, CDR2 YYNGEE. Trimming left V 0 bases short and J 6 bases short, with 13 bases between. The CDR3 consists of 15 residues. This CDR3 reads CASSVAAGAQNTIYF. In DNA, the CDR3 is TGTGCCAGCAGCGTAGCTGCGGGGGCACAAAACACCATATATTTT. Complete variable domain (other parts from reference TRBV9 and TRBJ1-3): DSGVTQTPKHLITATGQRVTLRCSPRSGDLSVYWYQQSLDQGLQFLIQYYNGEERAKGNILERFSAQQFPDLHSELNLSSLELGDSALYFCASSVAAGAQNTIYFGEGSWLTVV.

The chain links TRBV23-1 to TRBJ1-4; D possibly corresponds to TRBD1 (5 bases). TRBV23-1 is an ORF for which the function is uncertain. CDR3 length equals 15 residues. The V end lost 6 bases, the J end lost 4 bases, and 15 bases lay between the germline ends. CDR3 bases: TGCGCCAGCAGCCGAGCAGGGATGGGTAATGAAAAACTGTTTTTT. It yields the protein CASSRAGMGNEKLFF.

This rearrangement joins TRBV11-2 to TRBJ2-5; 7 nucleotides line up with TRBD2. V lost 4 bases and J lost 2; bases outside the gene matches: 4. The CDR3 totals 14 residues. The V gene's germline CDR1 is SGHAT and CDR2 FQNNGV. CDR3 loop: CASSSSGLQETQYF. CDR3 in DNA: TGTGCCAGCAGCTCTTCGGGACTACAAGAGACCCAGTACTTC.

This chain connects TRBV5-4 to TRBJ1-1, with D hard to call. CDR1 is SGHNT and CDR2 is YYREEE in the germline V gene (reference sequence). The CDR3 is made up of 13 amino acids. V was shortened by 3 bases and J by 6 bases, with 12 bases between the two germline ends. The CDR3 loop reads CASSSMSGPEAFF. The CDR3 nucleotides read TGTGCCAGCAGCTCAATGAGCGGGCCTGAAGCTTTCTTT.

This clone was seen many times. The V gene is TRBV6-1, the J gene TRBJ2-7, with D perhaps matching TRBD1 (7 bases). This CDR3 is 15 amino acids long. Trimming shortened V by 1 base and J by 5 bases, and 15 bases separated the two germline ends. CDR1 is MNHNS, CDR2 SASEGT, per germline. Written as DNA, the CDR3 is TGTGCCAGCAGTGAAGGCGGGACAGTTCCTCACGAGCAGTACTTC. Its protein is CASSEGGTVPHEQYF.

In its sample, this clone was seen once. This chain uses TRBV18 with TRBJ1-5, with D possibly being TRBD1 (5 bases). The CDR3 contains 17 residues. Germline values: CDR1 KGHSH, CDR2 LQKENI. V lost 3 bases and J 2 bases, leaving 17 bases between the germline ends. The CDR3 here is CASSPPEGPAGNQPQHF. The CDR3, as DNA: TGTGCCAGCTCACCCCCGGAGGGACCCGCGGGCAATCAGCCCCAGCATTTT.

The V gene is TRBV5-4, the J gene TRBJ1-6, with D possibly being TRBD1 (5 bases). V lost 0 bases and J lost 0, with 19 bases in between. This CDR3 comprises 20 residues. Germline assignment: CDR1 SGHNT and CDR2 YYREEE (reference sequence). The CDR3, as DNA: TGTGCCAGCAGCTTGGGCAGGGAGGGAATTGATGGCTCCTATAATTCACCCCTCCACTTT. Encoded protein: CASSLGREGIDGSYNSPLHF.

V gene TRBV27 combines with J gene TRBJ1-5; 9 bases line up with TRBD1. The CDR3 covers 14 residues. Germline values: CDR1 MNHEY, CDR2 SMNVEV (reference sequence). The V and J ends lost 6 bases and 6 bases, in that order; junction bases with no gene match: 6. CDR3 bases: TGTGCCAGCAGGGGACAGGGAGTAGGTCAGCCCCAGCATTTT. Translated: CASRGQGVGQPQHF.

The chain joins TRBV9 to TRBJ1-2; 7 positions agree with TRBD1. The ends lost 2 bases at V and 4 bases at J; junction bases unmatched: 2. The CDR3 has 13 amino acids. Germline CDR1 SGDLS, CDR2 YYNGEE. In DNA form, the CDR3 reads TGTGCCAGCAGCGTCGGGGACAGCTATGGCTACACCTTC. Amino acids: CASSVGDSYGYTF.

The rearrangement uses TRBV19 and TRBJ2-6, with 9 bases aligning to TRBD1. This CDR3 comprises 17 residues. The germline V gene has CDR1 LNHDA and CDR2 SQIVND (reference sequence). V was pared by 5 bases and J by 1 base, with 6 bases of the junction left unmatched. CDR3 sequence reads: CASSALQGASGANVLTF. In nucleotides, the CDR3 is TGTGCCAGTAGTGCCCTACAGGGGGCGTCTGGGGCCAACGTCCTGACTTTC.

The chain is built from TRBV27 and TRBJ1-6; weak D call: TRBD1 (6 bases). This CDR3 contains 13 residues. Looked up from germline, CDR1 is MNHEY and CDR2 is SMNVEV (reference sequence). Deletions cut 11 bases from V and 4 bases from J, with 12 bases between. CDR3: CAGGATYNSPLHF. In DNA, the CDR3 is TGTGCCGGGGGCGCTACTTATAATTCACCCCTCCACTTT.

CDR3 protein: CASSLRDTQYF. The CDR3 coding sequence is TGTGCCAGCAGTTTACGGGATACGCAGTATTTT. The gene calls are TRBV12-3 or TRBV12-4 and TRBJ2-3; no firm D call. The CDR3 runs to 11 residues. V was cut by 2 bases and J by 6 bases, with 3 bases left in between.

The chain carries TRBV7-9 and TRBJ2-1; 9 bases are a match to TRBD2. CDR3 size: 16 residues. Germline CDR1 SEHNR, CDR2 FQNEAQ (reference sequence). The junction had 8 bases not matched to a gene; V was cut back by 5 bases and J by 3 bases. CDR3 sequence (DNA): TGTGCCAGCAGCCCGCCGGAGCGGGGGGACTACAATGAGCAGTTCTTC. It specifies CASSPPERGDYNEQFF.